In this sample, the clone carrying this TCR beta chain turned up many times. Its antigen remains unknown. The germline CDR1 and CDR2 sequences are SGHTA and FQGNSA. The CDR3 extends over 9 amino acids. With 4 bases removed from V and 14 bases from J, the gap between germline ends came to 6 bases. TCRdb re-called the reads with MiXCR, one entry per CDR3 protein. The data show fewer than 950,000 distinct CDR3 sequences, about 33% seen once. The record originates from a study of T cell repertoires in cytomegalovirus infection. Turning to the study itself: HLA-B-restricted CMV epitopes that are well studied were used alongside recently identified HLA-C-restricted ones. Public TCR beta signature analysis indicated the presence of both CMV infection and matching HLA type.

Study results and caveats: Dominating the ex vivo response were TCR beta clonotypes that were CMV-specific and HLA-C-restricted.

The chain is built from TRBV7-2 and TRBJ2-1; D unresolved. The TCR originated in a human donor in good health (CMV status not recorded). Some clones in this sample may be carry-over from other donors' samples. Material: cultured CD8+ T cells from PBMCs, obtained from culture after CMV antigen stimulation. CDR3: CASSSNEFF. The CDR3 region has the DNA TGTGCCAGCAGCTCGAACGAGTTCTTC.